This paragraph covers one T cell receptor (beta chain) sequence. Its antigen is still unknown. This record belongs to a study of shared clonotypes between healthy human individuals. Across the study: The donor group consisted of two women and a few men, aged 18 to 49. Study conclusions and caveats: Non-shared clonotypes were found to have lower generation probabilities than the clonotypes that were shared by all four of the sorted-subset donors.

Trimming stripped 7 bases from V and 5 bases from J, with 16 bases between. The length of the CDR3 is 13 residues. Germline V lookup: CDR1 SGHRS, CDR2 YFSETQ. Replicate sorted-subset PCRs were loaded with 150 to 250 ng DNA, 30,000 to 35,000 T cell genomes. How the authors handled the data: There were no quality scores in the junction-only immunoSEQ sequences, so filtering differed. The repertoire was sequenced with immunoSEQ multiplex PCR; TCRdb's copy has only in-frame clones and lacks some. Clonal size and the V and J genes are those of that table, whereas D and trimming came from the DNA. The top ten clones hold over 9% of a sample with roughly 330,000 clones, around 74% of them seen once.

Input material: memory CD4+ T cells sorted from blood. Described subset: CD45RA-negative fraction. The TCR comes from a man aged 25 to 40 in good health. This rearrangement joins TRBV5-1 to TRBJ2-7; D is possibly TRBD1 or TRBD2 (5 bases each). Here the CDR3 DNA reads TGCGCCAGCCAAGGGGACCTAGCAAACGAGCAGTACTTC. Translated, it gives CASQGDLANEQYF.